Given below is one T cell receptor beta chain in context. Antigen specificity is unknown. The CDR3 loop spans 12 amino acids. Germline values: CDR1 SEHNR, CDR2 FQNEAQ (reference sequence). V gave up 1 base and J gave up 5 bases, with 6 bases separating them. Repertoires were generated with immunoSEQ multiplex PCR, while TCRdb's copy carries only in-frame clones and drops some. The table lists some 900,000 clones, approximately 80% of them singletons, with approximately 1.5% in the top ten. The data belong to a study of shared clonotypes between healthy human individuals. The study's findings and limits: It was the non-shared clonotypes that had lower generation probabilities than clonotypes shared by all four donors. Blood was the only sampled material, and tissue repertoires likely differ.

V is TRBV7-9 and J is TRBJ2-7; D might be TRBD1 (5 bases). Sequencing was done on a sample of memory CD4+ T cells sorted from blood. This sample's subset: CD45RA-negative fraction. This clonotype was sampled from a man aged 18 to 30 in good health. CDR3 protein: CASSLVGDEQYF. The CDR3 DNA reads TGTGCCAGCAGCTTAGTAGGGGACGAGCAGTACTTC.